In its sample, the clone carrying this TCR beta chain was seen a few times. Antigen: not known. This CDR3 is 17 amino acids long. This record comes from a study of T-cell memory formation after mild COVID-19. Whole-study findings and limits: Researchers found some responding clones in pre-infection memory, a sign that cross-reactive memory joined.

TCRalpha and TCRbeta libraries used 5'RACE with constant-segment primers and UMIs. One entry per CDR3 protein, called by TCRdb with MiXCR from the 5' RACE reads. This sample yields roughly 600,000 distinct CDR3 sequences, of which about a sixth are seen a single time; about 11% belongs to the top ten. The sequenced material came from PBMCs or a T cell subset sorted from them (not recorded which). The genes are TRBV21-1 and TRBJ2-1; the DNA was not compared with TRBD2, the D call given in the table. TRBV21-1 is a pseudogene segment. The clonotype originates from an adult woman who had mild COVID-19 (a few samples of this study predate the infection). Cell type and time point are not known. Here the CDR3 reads CASRKEGASGIYNEQFF. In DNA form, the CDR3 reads TGTGCCAGCAGAAAAGAGGGAGCTAGCGGGATCTACAATGAGCAGTTCTTC.